This is a list of T cell receptor beta chains from one sample in a study of OX40 agonist ivuxolimab in advanced cancers. Generated by immunoSEQ multiplex PCR, the TCRdb table keeps only in-frame clones and is missing some. The sample has about 77,000 clones, approximately 82% seen once; the top ten hold roughly 0.77%. Specimen: CD4+ or CD8+ T cells sorted from blood, collected in a trial of the OX40 agonist ivuxolimab. Receptors were obtained from an adult with an advanced solid tumor such as melanoma, head and neck, liver or kidney cancer. Both conserved end residues are part of each CDR3. A D gene is named only where the DNA matches it firmly. Not all rows give a size; the values are once, few, many and, for expanded clones, a class.

D: -; V: TRBV7-2; J: TRBJ2-5; size: -; CDR3: CASSLLGQGGAKTQYF; DNA: TGTGCCAGCAGCTTATTAGGTCAGGGGGGCGCGAAGACCCAGTACTTC
D: TRBD2; V: TRBV5-4; J: TRBJ2-7; size: -; CDR3: CASSGPGGRAAYEQYF; DNA: TGTGCCAGCAGCGGCCCTGGCGGGAGGGCCGCGTACGAGCAGTACTTC
D: -; V: TRBV30; J: TRBJ1-5; size: -; CDR3: CAWSVPGQQPQHF; DNA: TGTGCCTGGAGTGTACCGGGTCAACAGCCCCAGCATTTT
D: -; V: TRBV5-8; J: TRBJ1-5; size: -; CDR3: CASSPYTESNQPQHF; DNA: TGTGCCAGCAGTCCATATACTGAGAGCAATCAGCCCCAGCATTTT
D: TRBD2; V: TRBV19; J: TRBJ2-3; size: few; CDR3: CASSIASGRDTQYF; DNA: TGTGCCAGTAGTATAGCTAGCGGAAGAGATACGCAGTATTTT
D: -; V: TRBV2; J: TRBJ1-1; size: -; CDR3: CASSGRGNTEAFF; DNA: TGTGCCAGCAGCGGTCGGGGGAACACTGAAGCTTTCTTT
D: -; V: TRBV7-2; J: TRBJ1-2; size: -; CDR3: CASSLSGPYGYTF; DNA: TGTGCCAGCAGCTTATCAGGGCCCTATGGCTACACCTTC
D: TRBD2; V: TRBV19; J: TRBJ2-2; size: -; CDR3: CASHSGGANTGELFF; DNA: TGTGCCAGCCATAGCGGGGGGGCGAACACCGGGGAGCTGTTTTTT
D: -; V: TRBV9; J: TRBJ2-1; size: -; CDR3: CASSVASYNEQFF; DNA: TGTGCCAGCAGCGTAGCTTCCTACAATGAGCAGTTCTTC
D: TRBD2; V: TRBV4-1; J: TRBJ2-5; size: -; CDR3: CASSPGTSGGRGTQYF; DNA: TGCGCCAGCAGCCCTGGGACTAGCGGGGGCCGAGGGACCCAGTACTTC
D: -; V: TRBV5-4; J: TRBJ1-6; size: few; CDR3: CASSLDLNSPLHF; DNA: TGTGCCAGCAGCTTGGACCTTAATTCACCCCTCCACTTT
D: TRBD1; V: TRBV9; J: TRBJ1-1; size: once; CDR3: CASSALVPGGTEAFF; DNA: TGTGCCAGCAGCGCCCTTGTTCCAGGGGGGACTGAAGCTTTCTTT
D: TRBD1; V: TRBV28; J: TRBJ1-2; size: -; CDR3: CASRKTGGSYGYTF; DNA: TGTGCCAGCAGGAAGACAGGGGGCAGTTATGGCTACACCTTC
D: -; V: TRBV18; J: TRBJ1-5; size: -; CDR3: CASSPTGSDQPQHF; DNA: TGTGCCAGCTCACCAACTGGGTCGGATCAGCCCCAGCATTTT
D: -; V: TRBV25-1; J: TRBJ1-4; size: few; CDR3: CASTGALSSEKLFF; DNA: TGTGCCAGCACCGGAGCCCTGTCAAGCGAAAAACTGTTTTTT
D: TRBD2; V: TRBV7-6; J: TRBJ2-7; size: -; CDR3: CASSLASGGEQYF; DNA: TGTGCCAGCAGCTTAGCGTCGGGGGGCGAGCAGTACTTC
D: TRBD1; V: TRBV5-5; J: TRBJ2-7; size: -; CDR3: CASSSLQGIEQYF; DNA: TGTGCCAGCAGCTCGCTACAGGGGATCGAGCAGTACTTC
D: TRBD2; V: TRBV11-1; J: TRBJ2-1; size: -; CDR3: CASSPRTSGVDEQFF; DNA: TGTGCCAGCAGCCCCCGGACTAGCGGGGTTGATGAGCAGTTCTTC
D: TRBD1; V: TRBV10-3; J: TRBJ1-4; size: -; CDR3: CAISGQGNGEKLFF; DNA: TGTGCCATCAGTGGACAGGGGAATGGTGAAAAACTGTTTTTT
D: TRBD1; V: TRBV23-1; J: TRBJ2-6; size: few; CDR3: CASSQAGTGGSGANVLTF; DNA: TGCGCCAGCAGTCAAGCCGGGACAGGGGGCTCTGGGGCCAACGTCCTGACTTTC
D: TRBD2; V: TRBV5-4; J: TRBJ2-2; size: few; CDR3: CASSLTSEPGELFF; DNA: TGTGCCAGCAGCTTGACTAGCGAACCCGGGGAGCTGTTTTTT
D: -; V: TRBV15; J: TRBJ1-2; size: -; CDR3: CATSRETNYGYTF; DNA: TGTGCCACCAGCAGAGAGACCAACTATGGCTACACCTTC
D: TRBD2; V: TRBV7-8; J: TRBJ2-3; size: -; CDR3: CASSRGASGGTDTQYF; DNA: TGTGCCAGCAGCCGAGGGGCTAGCGGGGGCACAGATACGCAGTATTTT
D: -; V: TRBV7-8; J: TRBJ1-3; size: -; CDR3: CASSLTTSGNTIYF; DNA: TGTGCCAGCAGCTTAACCACCTCTGGAAACACCATATATTTT
D: TRBD1; V: TRBV7-2; J: TRBJ1-4; size: -; CDR3: CASTEEVGGQRPTNEKLFF; DNA: TGTGCCAGCACCGAGGAGGTAGGGGGACAGCGTCCAACTAATGAAAAACTGTTTTTT
D: TRBD1; V: TRBV18; J: TRBJ1-3; size: -; CDR3: CASSPLDRVGNTIYF; DNA: TGTGCCAGCTCACCTTTGGACAGGGTTGGAAACACCATATATTTT
D: -; V: TRBV13; J: TRBJ2-7; size: -; CDR3: CASSNNPYEQYF; DNA: TGTGCCAGCAGCAACAATCCCTACGAGCAGTACTTC
D: TRBD1; V: TRBV11-3; J: TRBJ2-3; size: -; CDR3: CASSPGQAYTDTQYF; DNA: TGTGCCAGCAGCCCAGGACAGGCGTACACAGATACGCAGTATTTT
D: -; V: TRBV19; J: TRBJ1-5; size: -; CDR3: CASSTQGNQPQHF; DNA: TGTGCCAGTAGTACACAGGGAAATCAGCCCCAGCATTTT
D: -; V: TRBV11-3; J: TRBJ1-1; size: -; CDR3: CASSLGALNTEAFF; DNA: TGTGCCAGCAGCTTAGGGGCCCTGAACACTGAAGCTTTCTTT
D: -; V: TRBV9; J: TRBJ1-2; size: once; CDR3: CASSVWPVEGGYTF; DNA: TGTGCCAGCAGCGTATGGCCCGTGGAGGGGGGCTACACCTTC
D: -; V: TRBV5-4; J: TRBJ2-1; size: -; CDR3: CASSYDYNEQFF; DNA: TGTGCCAGCAGCTATGATTACAATGAGCAGTTCTTC
D: TRBD1; V: TRBV6-1; J: TRBJ2-2; size: -; CDR3: CATDRGLDGELFF; DNA: TGTGCCACCGACAGGGGGCTTGACGGGGAGCTGTTTTTT
D: TRBD2; V: TRBV5-5; J: TRBJ2-3; size: -; CDR3: CASSFGGSSDTQYF; DNA: TGTGCCAGCAGCTTCGGCGGGAGCTCAGATACGCAGTATTTT
D: -; V: TRBV11-2; J: TRBJ2-3; size: -; CDR3: CASSPLTGKADTQYF; DNA: TGTGCCAGCAGCCCGCTTACAGGGAAGGCAGATACGCAGTATTTT
D: TRBD2; V: TRBV23-1; J: TRBJ2-1; size: -; CDR3: CASSQSEAGTSRLYNEQFF; DNA: TGCGCCAGCAGTCAATCGGAGGCCGGGACTAGCAGACTTTACAATGAGCAGTTCTTC
D: TRBD1; V: TRBV4-2; J: TRBJ1-4; size: once; CDR3: CASSHPKTGDNEKLFF; DNA: TGTGCCAGCAGCCACCCCAAGACAGGGGATAATGAAAAACTGTTTTTT
D: TRBD2; V: TRBV4-1; J: TRBJ2-3; size: -; CDR3: CASSLSGGGTDTQYF; DNA: TGCGCCAGCAGCCTCAGCGGGGGGGGCACAGATACGCAGTATTTT
D: TRBD1; V: TRBV7-2; J: TRBJ2-2; size: few; CDR3: CATRDRNTGELFF; DNA: TGTGCCACCAGGGACAGAAACACCGGGGAGCTGTTTTTT